Listed here are 20 T cell receptor gamma chains from one sample, sequenced in a study of γδ T cells in repeated Plasmodium falciparum infection. Bulk repertoires came from Vgamma9/Vdelta2+ or Vdelta2-negative gammadelta T cells flow-sorted from PBMC. TCRdb ran CATT on the multiplex PCR reads. Here the sample spans approximately 26,000 gamma-chain clones, under 3% being singletons. Sequenced sample: gamma-delta T cells from blood. These receptors all come from a pool of human donors (malaria-infected and uninfected, not separated).

This clone was seen at least ten times. The genes are TRGV9 and TRGJ1 or TRGJ2. The CDR3 consists of 16 residues. Germline CDR1 GITISATS, CDR2 ISYDGTV (reference sequence). Losses at the gene ends were 2 bases for V and 0 bases for J; bases not matched to a gene: 10. DNA for the CDR3: TGTGCCTTGTGGGAGGGGCAGTTCTCGAATTATTATAAGAAACTCTTT. Encoded protein: CALWEGQFSNYYKKLF.

This clone was counted many times. This DNA's translation differs at residue 5 from TCRdb's protein, which comes from a much larger clone; a read error is likely, and the protein shown is translated from the DNA. The V and J genes are TRGV9 and TRGJP. V trimming: 5 bases; J trimming: 4 bases; junction bases outside the gene matches: 8. The germline gives CDR1 GITISATS, CDR2 ISYDGTV (reference sequence). There are 17 residues in the CDR3. CDR3 nucleotide sequence: TGTGCCTTGTGGGGCCATGATCAAGAGTTGGGCAAAAAAATCAAGGTATTT. It yields the protein CALWGHDQELGKKIKVF.

On this clone itself: The amino acid sequence in TCRdb belongs to a much larger clone and departs from this DNA's translation at residue 3, likely a sequencing read error; the sequence shown is translated from the DNA. Here the CDR3 reads CASSDNSSDWIKTF. DNA of the CDR3: TGTGCCTCGTCCGATAATAGTAGTGATTGGATCAAGACGTTT. The V call is TRGV9, the J call TRGJP2. The J gene, not given by TCRdb, was assigned here from a germline match of the nucleotide sequence. There are 14 residues in the CDR3. The V gene's germline CDR1 is GITISATS and CDR2 ISYDGTV (reference sequence). The J segment lost 0 bases and the V segment lost 11 bases, leaving 9 bases of the junction unmatched.

This clone was seen many times. TCRdb has a much larger clone's protein, which differs at residue 7 from the translation of this DNA, likely because of a read error; what is shown is the protein translated from the DNA. J is TRGJ1 or TRGJ2 and V is TRGV4. Here the J gene was assigned by germline matching of the DNA, as TCRdb has none. Trimming at V came to 0 bases and at J to 7 bases, leaving 6 bases not matched to a gene. The germline V gene encodes CDR1 EGSTGY and CDR2 YDSYTSSV. The CDR3 spans 13 residues. The CDR3 here is CATWDGMLYKKLF. The CDR3, as DNA: TGTGCCACCTGGGATGGGATGCTCTATAAGAAACTCTTT.

There are many counts of this clone. The gene calls are TRGV3 and TRGJP2. Germline CDR1 and CDR2: VTNTFY and YDVSTARD (reference sequence). J was trimmed by 6 bases and V by 0 bases; bases with no gene match: 4. This CDR3 spans 14 amino acids. CDR3 sequence reads: CATWDRPGDWIKTF. The DNA for the CDR3 is TGTGCCACCTGGGACAGGCCGGGTGATTGGATCAAGACGTTT.

This clone was counted only a few times. TCRdb's listed protein matches a much larger clone and diverges from this DNA's translation at residue 4, likely through a read error; the protein shown comes from the DNA. At the DNA level, this CDR3 is encoded by other sequences in the same sample as well. The V call is TRGV8, the J call TRGJ1 or TRGJ2. Because TCRdb records no J gene, it was assigned here through a match of the DNA to germline. J gave up 4 bases and V 9 bases, and 12 bases lay outside the gene matches. Germline assignment: CDR1 VENAVY and CDR2 YDSYNSRV. The CDR3 length is 13 residues. The CDR3 DNA sequence: TGTGCCACCCGGGGCCCTGTATATTATAAGAAACTCTTT. Amino acids: CATRGPVYYKKLF.

This clone was counted only a few times. This DNA translates differently at residue 9 from the TCRdb protein, which is that of a much larger clone; a read error is likely, and the protein shown is the DNA's own translation. The rearrangement uses TRGV4 and TRGJ1 or TRGJ2. The J segment lost 8 bases and the V segment lost 5 bases, leaving 12 bases of the junction unmatched. This CDR3 has 13 amino acids. CDR1 EGSTGY and CDR2 YDSYTSSV come from the germline V gene. The DNA for the CDR3 is TGTGCCACCTGGGGCCCTCCTAAAGATAAGAAACTCTTT. This encodes CATWGPPKDKKLF.

This clone was seen at least ten times. This is likely an artifact of a read error, given a far larger clone one base away. This same CDR3 is encoded by further DNA sequences in the sample. The V and J genes are TRGV9 and TRGJP. The junction had 5 bases not matched to a gene; V was cut back by 8 bases and J by 10 bases. This CDR3 region has 13 residues. Per germline, CDR1 GITISATS and CDR2 ISYDGTV (reference sequence). CDR3 DNA: TGTGCCTTGTTGGACTTGGGCAAAAAAATCAAGGTATTT. It translates to CALLDLGKKIKVF.

This clone was seen a handful of times. A read error is likely here: a far larger clone is one base away. The DNA is left out, because the CDR3 cannot be placed on it with certainty; the CDR3 is given as TCRdb lists it. TRGV9 is the V gene, and the J gene was not called. The germline V gene encodes CDR1 GITISATS and CDR2 ISYDGTV (reference sequence). A total of 33 residues make up the CDR3, ends included. The CDR3 reads CALWEVLLIGIRNSLAVEQHWLSQVSIGRIQHF.

This clone was recorded many times. It is likely a read error: a sequence one base away is far more abundant. The chain combines TRGV9 with TRGJP. The CDR3 is 15 residues long. The germline CDR1 and CDR2 sequences are GITISATS and ISYDGTV (reference sequence). The CDR3 DNA reads as TGTGCCTTGTGGGAGGTTGAGTTGGGCAAAGAAATCAAGGTATTT. Translation gives CALWEVELGKEIKVF.

This clone was seen many times. This sequence joins TRGV2 and TRGJ1 or TRGJ2. In the absence of a J gene in TCRdb, the DNA was matched to germline to assign it here. The CDR3 is made up of 14 amino acids. The J segment lost 6 bases and the V segment lost 1 base, leaving 9 bases of the junction unmatched. Germline V CDR1 and CDR2: EGSNGY, YDSYNSKV. CDR3 DNA sequence: TGTGCCACCTGGGACGGCCCCCTTTGTTATAAGAAACTCTTT. Amino acids: CATWDGPLCYKKLF.

This clone was seen a handful of times. A far larger clone is only one base removed, so a read error is likely. The identical CDR3 is also encoded by other nucleotide sequences in the sample. The chain joins TRGV9 to TRGJ1 or TRGJ2. TCRdb records no J gene; here it was assigned by comparing the DNA to germline. Germline CDR1 reads GITISATS; CDR2 reads ISYDGTV (reference sequence). The CDR3 spans 14 residues. V lost 1 base, J lost 6 bases, and 9 bases stayed unmatched. The CDR3 spells CALWEVHRCYKKLF. The CDR3 DNA is TGTGCCTTGTGGGAGGTCCACCGCTGTTATAAGAAACTCTTT.

A note on this clone: The junction departs from the called germline gene at one end, perhaps through a read error. The V and J genes are TRGV5 and TRGJ1 or TRGJ2. The J gene, absent from TCRdb, was called here by matching the DNA to germline. Per the germline V gene, CDR1 is VINAFY and CDR2 is YDVSNSKD. The CDR3 length is 15 residues. CDR3 in DNA: TGTGCCCCCTGGGACAGGCCGAGGGGCCCATATAAGAAACTCTTT. This gives the protein CAPWDRPRGPYKKLF.

As regards this clone: The mismatch at residue 10 between this DNA's translation and the TCRdb protein of a much larger clone likely reflects a read error; the protein shown is translated from the DNA. The DNA of the CDR3 is TGTGCCTTGTGGGAGGTGCTACGGTATAGGAAACTCTTT. As protein: CALWEVLRYRKLF. The V and J genes are TRGV9 and TRGJ1 or TRGJ2. As TCRdb names no J gene, one was assigned here on the basis of a DNA match to germline. Germline CDR1 GITISATS, CDR2 ISYDGTV (reference sequence). CDR3 length equals 13 residues.

This clone was detected many times. The TCRdb protein, from a much larger clone, departs from this DNA's translation at residue 2, likely by read error; the protein shown derives from the DNA. This chain connects TRGV2 to TRGJ1 or TRGJ2. In the absence of a J gene in TCRdb, the DNA was matched to germline to assign it here. The CDR3 is 12 amino acids. Per germline, CDR1 EGSNGY and CDR2 YDSYNSKV. The CDR3 DNA is TGTACCACCTGGAAGAATTATTATAAGAAACTCTTT. It encodes CTTWKNYYKKLF.

In the case of this clone: A far larger clone is a single base away, which makes a read error likely. The chain has TRGV5 and TRGJ1 or TRGJ2. Since TCRdb gives no J gene, matching the DNA to germline was used here to assign it. V trimming: 4 bases; J trimming: 7 bases; junction bases outside the gene matches: 16. This CDR3 comprises 15 residues. CDR1 is VINAFY and CDR2 is YDVSNSKD in the germline V gene. This chain's CDR3 is CATWETNSSYYKKLF. DNA of the CDR3: TGTGCCACCTGGGAGACAAATTCCTCTTACTATAAGAAACTCTTT.

As to this clone: The translation of this DNA and the TCRdb protein of a much larger clone differ at residue 12, probably owing to a read error; the protein shown here is translated from the DNA. For the V gene the call is TRGV2; the J gene has no call. From germline, CDR1 is EGSNGY and CDR2 YDSYNSKV. The CDR3 totals 14 residues. The CDR3 coding sequence is TGTGCCACCTGGGACGGCGGTTGTTATTATAAGAGACTCTTT. This gives the protein CATWDGGCYYKRLF.

In this sample, this clone turned up a few times. TCRdb pairs this DNA with a much larger clone's protein that differs at residue 4, likely a read error; the protein shown was translated from the DNA. The chain joins TRGV9 to TRGJP. Since TCRdb gives no J gene, matching the DNA to germline was used here to assign it. CDR1 GITISATS and CDR2 ISYDGTV come from the germline V gene (reference sequence). The CDR3 totals 17 residues. This chain's CDR3 is CALREDQGELGKKIKVF. CDR3 DNA: TGTGCCTTGCGGGAGGATCAAGGAGAGTTGGGCAAAAAAATCAAGGTATTT.

This clone was seen a handful of times. The protein that TCRdb holds for this DNA derives from a much larger clone and differs from the translated DNA at residue 5, which likely indicates a read error; the protein shown here is translated from the DNA. CDR3: CATWGGQVLHYKKLF. The CDR3 DNA follows: TGTGCCACCTGGGGTGGGCAGGTTCTTCATTATAAGAAACTCTTT. The gene calls are TRGV4 and TRGJ1 or TRGJ2. Here the J gene came from matching the DNA to germline, since TCRdb omits it. This CDR3 has 15 residues. Germline V gene sequence: CDR1 EGSTGY, CDR2 YDSYTSSV.

The chain is built from TRGV9 and TRGJ1 or TRGJ2. No J gene is reported in TCRdb; it was inferred here by comparing the DNA with germline. Germline values: CDR1 GITISATS, CDR2 ISYDGTV (reference sequence). CDR3 length: 16 residues. V was clipped by 3 bases and J by 2 bases; unmatched bases: 13. CDR3 sequence: CALWESPEVYYYKKLF. CDR3 DNA: TGTGCCTTGTGGGAGTCCCCGGAGGTTTATTATTATAAGAAACTCTTT.